This T cell receptor beta chain was documented in a study of T-cell memory formation after mild COVID-19. Study at large: There were largely donor-specific TCR clusters.

Whole-study results and caveats: Among clones contracting day 15 to 85, CD4/CD8 was balanced, whereas later expanders leaned CD4+.

TCRdb used MiXCR to reprocess the 5' RACE reads, holding one entry per CDR3 protein. The sample shows around 62,000 distinct CDR3 sequences, 28% of them seen only once. The V gene lost 2 bases and the J gene lost 6 bases, with 10 bases spanning the gap. This CDR3 contains 14 residues. Germline V CDR1 and CDR2: SGHTA, FQGNSA. This clonotype was seen a handful of times. The antigen is not known. The clonotype originates from a man aged 18-30 years who had mild COVID-19 (a few samples of this study predate the infection). Cell type and time point are not known. The sequencing input was PBMCs or a T cell subset sorted from them (not recorded which). This chain uses TRBV7-2 with TRBJ2-2; possibly TRBD1 for D (5 bases). This chain's CDR3 is CASSLIGAPGELFF. The CDR3 bases are TGTGCCAGCAGCTTAATTGGGGCACCCGGGGAGCTGTTTTTT.